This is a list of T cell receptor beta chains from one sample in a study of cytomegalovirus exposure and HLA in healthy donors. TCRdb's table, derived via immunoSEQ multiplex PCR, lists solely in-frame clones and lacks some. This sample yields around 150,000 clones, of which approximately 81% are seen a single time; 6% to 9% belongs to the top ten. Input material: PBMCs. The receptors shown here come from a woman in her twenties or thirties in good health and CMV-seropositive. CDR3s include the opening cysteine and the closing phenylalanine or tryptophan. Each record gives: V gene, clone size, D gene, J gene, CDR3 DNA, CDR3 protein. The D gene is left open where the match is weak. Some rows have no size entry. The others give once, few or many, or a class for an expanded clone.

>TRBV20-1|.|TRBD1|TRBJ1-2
TGCAGTGCTATCCAGGGGGCGAGCTACACCTTC
CSAIQGASYTF
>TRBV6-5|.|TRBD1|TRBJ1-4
TGTGCCAGCAGTAAACAGGGGTTGCACGAAAAACTGTTTTTT
CASSKQGLHEKLFF
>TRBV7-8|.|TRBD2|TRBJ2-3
TGTGCCAGCATTCCAGCGGGGCCCCCGGGAACAGATACGCAGTATTTT
CASIPAGPPGTDTQYF
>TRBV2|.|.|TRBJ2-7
TGTGCCAGCAGTGATATAGGCGGGGCTGACTACGAGCAGTACTTC
CASSDIGGADYEQYF
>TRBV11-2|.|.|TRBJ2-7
TGTGCCAGCAGCTTACTGGGGCGAGCCTACGAGCAGTACTTC
CASSLLGRAYEQYF
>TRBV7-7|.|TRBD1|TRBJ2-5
TGTGCCAGCAGCTCCGGACAGGGTTACCAAGAGACCCAGTACTTC
CASSSGQGYQETQYF
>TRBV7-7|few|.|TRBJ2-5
TGTGCCAGCAGCTCAAACCTCGGCCAAGAGACCCAGTACTTC
CASSSNLGQETQYF
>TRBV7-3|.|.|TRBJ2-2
TGTGCCAGCAGCGTCCGGGTCGACACCGGGGAGCTGTTTTTT
CASSVRVDTGELFF
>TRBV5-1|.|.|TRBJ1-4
TGCGCCAGCAGCTATTCATTGACAGACGGAAAACTGTTTTTT
CASSYSLTDGKLFF
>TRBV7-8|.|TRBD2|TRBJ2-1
TGTGCCAGCAGCCCCCGACTAGCGGGGGGCCCGAATGAGCAGTTCTTC
CASSPRLAGGPNEQFF
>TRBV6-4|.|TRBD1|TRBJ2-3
TGTGCCAGCAGTGTCGGGACAGGGACAGATACGCAGTATTTT
CASSVGTGTDTQYF
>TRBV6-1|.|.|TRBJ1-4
TGTGCCAGCAGTGGGGGGCTTGAGGAAAAACTGTTTTTT
CASSGGLEEKLFF
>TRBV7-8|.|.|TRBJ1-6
TGTGCCAGCAGCCAAACTACCAGGGGATTGGCGAATTCACCCCTCCACTTT
CASSQTTRGLANSPLHF
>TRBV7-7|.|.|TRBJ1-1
TGTGCCAGCAGCCCGCCGGGGGACACTGAAGCTTTCTTT
CASSPPGDTEAFF
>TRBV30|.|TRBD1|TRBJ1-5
TGTGCCTGGAGCCATAATCCCTTCGACAGGGGCCGGCAGCCCCAGCATTTT
CAWSHNPFDRGRQPQHF
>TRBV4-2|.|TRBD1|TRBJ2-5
TGTGCCAGCAAGGAACAGGGGGCGGTGGAGACCCAGTACTTC
CASKEQGAVETQYF
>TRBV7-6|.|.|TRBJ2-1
TGTGCCAGCAGCTTAGCGACCGGCGACAGTGAGCAGTTCTTC
CASSLATGDSEQFF
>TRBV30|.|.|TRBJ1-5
TGTGCCTGGAGCTCGGGGGGGCCAGGGTTTGGCAATCAGCCCCAGCATTTT
CAWSSGGPGFGNQPQHF
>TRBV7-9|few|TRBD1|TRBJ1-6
TGTGCCAGCAGCCTAGGACAGGGGGAATCACCCCTCCACTTT
CASSLGQGESPLHF
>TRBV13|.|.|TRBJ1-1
TGTGCCAGCAGCTTAAGGGCCAGGGAAAACACTGAAGCTTTCTTT
CASSLRARENTEAFF
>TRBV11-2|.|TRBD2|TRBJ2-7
TGTGCCAGCAGCTTAGATCGGGACTACTACGAGCAGTACTTC
CASSLDRDYYEQYF
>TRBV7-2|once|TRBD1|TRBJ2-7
TGTGCCAGCAGCTTAGCCCTAAACAGGGGGCCCTACGAGCAGTACTTC
CASSLALNRGPYEQYF
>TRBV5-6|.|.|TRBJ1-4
TGTGCCAGCAGCTTTTTAGAATCTAATGAAAAACTGTTTTTT
CASSFLESNEKLFF
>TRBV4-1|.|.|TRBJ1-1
TGCGCCAGCAGCCAAGTGACCTACAGGGCTGGGAACACTGAAGCTTTCTTT
CASSQVTYRAGNTEAFF
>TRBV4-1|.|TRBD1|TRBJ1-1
TGCGCCAGCAGAGACAGGGCTTCGAACACTGAAGCTTTCTTT
CASRDRASNTEAFF
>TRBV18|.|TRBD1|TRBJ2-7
TGTGCCAGCTCACCAAATTCGGGACAGCCTTACGAGCAGTACTTC
CASSPNSGQPYEQYF
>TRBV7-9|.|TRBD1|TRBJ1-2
TGTGCCAGCAGCTTATCCAGACAGGGACACAACTATGGCTACACCTTC
CASSLSRQGHNYGYTF
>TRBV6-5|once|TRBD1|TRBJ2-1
TGTGCCAGCAGTTCTACCGGGACAGGGGGCTTCGATGAGCAGTTCTTC
CASSSTGTGGFDEQFF
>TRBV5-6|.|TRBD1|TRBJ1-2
TGTGCCAGCAGCTTGGGGCAGGGGGGACATGGCTACACCTTC
CASSLGQGGHGYTF
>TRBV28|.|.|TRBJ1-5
TGTGCCAGCAGTCGACAGCGGGATCAGCCCCAGCATTTT
CASSRQRDQPQHF
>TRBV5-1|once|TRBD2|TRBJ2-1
TGCGCCAGCAGCTTGGAACTAGCGGGTCCTACCTACAATGAGCAGTTCTTC
CASSLELAGPTYNEQFF
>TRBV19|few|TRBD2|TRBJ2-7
TGTGCCAGTAGCCCGAGCGGGGGGGCCGTATACGAGCAGTACTTC
CASSPSGGAVYEQYF
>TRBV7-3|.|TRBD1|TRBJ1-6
TGTGCCAGCAGCTTGTGGGGACAGTATAATTCACCCCTCCACTTT
CASSLWGQYNSPLHF
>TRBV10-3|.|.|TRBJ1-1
TGTGCCATCAGTGTCGAGGGGGTCGCTGAAGCTTTCTTT
CAISVEGVAEAFF
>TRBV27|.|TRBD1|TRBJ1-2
TGTGCCAGCAGTTTTGGGACAGAGTATGGCTACACCTTC
CASSFGTEYGYTF
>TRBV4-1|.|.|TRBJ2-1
TGCGCCAGCAGCCAAGGTTGGACAGACCACAATGAGCAGTTCTTC
CASSQGWTDHNEQFF
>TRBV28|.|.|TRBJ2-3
TGTGCCAGCAGTCCCATAGGGGCCCAGCAGTATTTT
CASSPIGAQQYF
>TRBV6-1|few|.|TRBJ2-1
TGTGCCAGCAATTGGAGGGGGGGCCTGGGTGAGCAGTTCTTC
CASNWRGGLGEQFF
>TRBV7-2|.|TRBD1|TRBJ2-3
TGTGCCAGCAGCTTAATAGGGGGCGGAGATACGCAGTATTTT
CASSLIGGGDTQYF
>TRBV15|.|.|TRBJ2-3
TGTGCCACCAGCAGAGTCCCCTCGGGGGACGGCACAGATACGCAGTATTTT
CATSRVPSGDGTDTQYF
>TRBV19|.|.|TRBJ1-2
TGTGCCAGTAGTCAAGACAGGCGGATTATTAACTATGGCTACACCTTC
CASSQDRRIINYGYTF
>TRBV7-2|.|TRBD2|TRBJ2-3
TGTGCCAGCAGCTTTGCGGGGGGCACAGATACGCAGTATTTT
CASSFAGGTDTQYF
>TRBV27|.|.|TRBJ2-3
TGTGCCAGCAGTTTAACACCTCGATCTTCCACAGATACGCAGTATTTT
CASSLTPRSSTDTQYF
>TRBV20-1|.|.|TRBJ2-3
TGCAGTGTACCCTTCACAAGTACGCAGTATTTT
CSVPFTSTQYF
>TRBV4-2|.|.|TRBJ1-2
TGTGCCAGCAGCCAGTATAGTACCCACTATGGCTACACCTTC
CASSQYSTHYGYTF
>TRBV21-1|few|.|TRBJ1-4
TGTGCCAGCAGCACTAGACAGGTGAGGGCCCCTTCTGAAAAACTGTTTTTT
CASSTRQVRAPSEKLFF